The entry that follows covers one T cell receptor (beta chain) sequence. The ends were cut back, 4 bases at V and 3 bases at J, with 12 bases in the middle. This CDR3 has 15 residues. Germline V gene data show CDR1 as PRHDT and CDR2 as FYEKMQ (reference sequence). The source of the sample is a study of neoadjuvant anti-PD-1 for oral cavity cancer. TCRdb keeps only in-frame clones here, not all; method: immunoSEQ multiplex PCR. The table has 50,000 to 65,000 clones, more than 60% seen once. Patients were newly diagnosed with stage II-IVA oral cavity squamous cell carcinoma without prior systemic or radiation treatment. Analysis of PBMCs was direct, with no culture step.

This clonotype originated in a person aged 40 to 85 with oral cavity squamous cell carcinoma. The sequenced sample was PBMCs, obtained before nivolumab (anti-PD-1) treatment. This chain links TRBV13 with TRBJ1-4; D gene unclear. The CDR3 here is CASSSTVLSNEKLFF. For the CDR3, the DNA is TGTGCCAGCAGCTCCACTGTACTGTCTAATGAAAAACTGTTTTTT.